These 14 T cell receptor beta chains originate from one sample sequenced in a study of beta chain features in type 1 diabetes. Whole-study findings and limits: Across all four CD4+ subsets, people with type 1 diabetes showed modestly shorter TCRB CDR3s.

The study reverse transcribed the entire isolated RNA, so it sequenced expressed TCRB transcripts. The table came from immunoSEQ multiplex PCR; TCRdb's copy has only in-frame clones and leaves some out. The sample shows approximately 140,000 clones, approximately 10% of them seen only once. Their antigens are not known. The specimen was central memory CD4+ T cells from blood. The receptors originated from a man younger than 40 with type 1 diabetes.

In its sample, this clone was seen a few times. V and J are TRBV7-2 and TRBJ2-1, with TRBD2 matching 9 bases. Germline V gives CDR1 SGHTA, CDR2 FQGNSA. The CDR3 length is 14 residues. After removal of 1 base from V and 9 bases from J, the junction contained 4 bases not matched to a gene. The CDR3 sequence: CASSLGRGGREQFF. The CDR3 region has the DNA TGTGCCAGCAGCTTAGGGCGGGGGGGCCGTGAGCAGTTCTTC.

The CDR3 nucleotides read TGTGCCAGCAGCCCCAACCCCCGCGGGCGGAATTCACCCCTCCACTTT. Encoded protein: CASSPNPRGRNSPLHF. The rearrangement joins TRBV9 to TRBJ1-6; D is unclear. The V end was cut by 4 bases, the J end by 7 bases, with 18 bases between. The CDR3 is 16 amino acids. Per germline, CDR1 SGDLS and CDR2 YYNGEE.

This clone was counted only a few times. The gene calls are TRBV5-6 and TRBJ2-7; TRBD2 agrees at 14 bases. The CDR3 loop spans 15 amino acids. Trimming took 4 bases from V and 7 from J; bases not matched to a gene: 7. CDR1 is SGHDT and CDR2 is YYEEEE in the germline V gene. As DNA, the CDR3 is TGTGCCAGCAGCAGGGGACTAGCGGGGGTCGCGGAGCAGTACTTC. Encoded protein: CASSRGLAGVAEQYF. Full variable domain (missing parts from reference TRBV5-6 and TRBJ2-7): DAGVTQSPTHLIKTRGQQVTLRCSPKSGHDTVSWYQQALGQGPQFIFQYYEEEERQRGNFPDRFSGHQFPNYSSELNVNALLLGDSALYLCASSRGLAGVAEQYFGPGTRLTVT.

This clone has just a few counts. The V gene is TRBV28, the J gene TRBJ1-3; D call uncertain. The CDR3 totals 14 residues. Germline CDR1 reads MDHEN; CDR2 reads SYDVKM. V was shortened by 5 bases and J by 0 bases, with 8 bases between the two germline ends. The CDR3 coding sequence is TGTGCCAGCAGTCAGGCGAGCTCTGGAAACACCATATATTTT. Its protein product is CASSQASSGNTIYF.

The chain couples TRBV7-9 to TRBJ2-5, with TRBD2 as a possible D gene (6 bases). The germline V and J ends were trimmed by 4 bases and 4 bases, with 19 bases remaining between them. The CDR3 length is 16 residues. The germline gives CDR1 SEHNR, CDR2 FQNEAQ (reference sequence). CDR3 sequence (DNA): TGTGCCAGCAGCTCTTCAGGGACGCGGAGGGTAGAGACCCAGTACTTC. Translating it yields CASSSSGTRRVETQYF.

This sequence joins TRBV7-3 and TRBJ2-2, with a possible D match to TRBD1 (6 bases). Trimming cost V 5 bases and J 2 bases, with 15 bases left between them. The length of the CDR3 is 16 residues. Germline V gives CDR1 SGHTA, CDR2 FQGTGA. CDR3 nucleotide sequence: TGTGCCAGCAGCAATTCCGGGACACACAACACCGGGGAGCTGTTTTTT. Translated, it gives CASSNSGTHNTGELFF.

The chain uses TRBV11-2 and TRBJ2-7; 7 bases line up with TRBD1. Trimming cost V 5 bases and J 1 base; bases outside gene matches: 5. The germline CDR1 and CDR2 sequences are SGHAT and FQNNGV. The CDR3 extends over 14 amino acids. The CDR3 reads CASSPGQLSYEQYF. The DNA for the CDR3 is TGTGCCAGCAGCCCGGGACAGCTTTCCTACGAGCAGTACTTC.

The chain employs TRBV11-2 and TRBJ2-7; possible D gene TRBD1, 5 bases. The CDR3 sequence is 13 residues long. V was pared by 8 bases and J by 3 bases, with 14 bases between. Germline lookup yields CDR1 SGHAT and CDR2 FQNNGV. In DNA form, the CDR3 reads TGTGCCAGCTCAATTTCTAGGGGCTACGAGCAGTACTTC. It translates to CASSISRGYEQYF.

CDR3 residues: CASSGQSGNTIYF. The CDR3 DNA is TGTGCCAGCAGTGGACAGTCTGGAAACACCATATATTTT. V gene TRBV2 combines with J gene TRBJ1-3, with D maybe TRBD1 (5 bases). V lost 4 bases and J lost 1, with 5 bases in between. The CDR3 is 13 residues long. Per the germline V gene, CDR1 is SNHLY and CDR2 is FYNNEI.

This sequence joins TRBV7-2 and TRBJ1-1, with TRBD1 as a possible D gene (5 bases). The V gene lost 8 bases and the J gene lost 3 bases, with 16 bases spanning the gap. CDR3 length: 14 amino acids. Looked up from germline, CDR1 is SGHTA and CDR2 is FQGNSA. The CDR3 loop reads CASGPSGGDTEAFF. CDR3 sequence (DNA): TGTGCCAGCGGGCCCTCGGGGGGAGACACTGAAGCTTTCTTT. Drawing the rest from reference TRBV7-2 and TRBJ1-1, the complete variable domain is GAGVSQSPSNKVTEKGKDVELRCDPISGHTALYWYRQSLGQGLEFLIYFQGNSAPDKSGLPSDRFSAERTGGSVSTLTIQRTQQEDSAVYLCASGPSGGDTEAFFGQGTRLTVV.

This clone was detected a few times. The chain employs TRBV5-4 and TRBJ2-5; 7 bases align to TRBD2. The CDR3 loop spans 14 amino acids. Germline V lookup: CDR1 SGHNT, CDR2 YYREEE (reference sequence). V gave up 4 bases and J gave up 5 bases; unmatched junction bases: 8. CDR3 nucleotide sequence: TGTGCCAGCAGCCAAGAAGAGGGAGGGGAGACCCAGTACTTC. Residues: CASSQEEGGETQYF.

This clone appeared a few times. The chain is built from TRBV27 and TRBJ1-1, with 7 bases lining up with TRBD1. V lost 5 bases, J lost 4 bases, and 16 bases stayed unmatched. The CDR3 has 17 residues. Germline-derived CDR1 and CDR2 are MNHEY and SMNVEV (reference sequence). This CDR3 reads CASSPQTGNLRGTEAFF. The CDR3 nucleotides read TGTGCCAGCAGTCCTCAGACAGGGAATCTGAGGGGCACTGAAGCTTTCTTT.

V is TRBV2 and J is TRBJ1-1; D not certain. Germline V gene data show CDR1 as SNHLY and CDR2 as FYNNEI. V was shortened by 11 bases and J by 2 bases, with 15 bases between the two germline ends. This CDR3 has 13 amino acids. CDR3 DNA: TGTGCCTTATCTATGGAGGTTAACACTGAAGCTTTCTTT. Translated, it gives CALSMEVNTEAFF.

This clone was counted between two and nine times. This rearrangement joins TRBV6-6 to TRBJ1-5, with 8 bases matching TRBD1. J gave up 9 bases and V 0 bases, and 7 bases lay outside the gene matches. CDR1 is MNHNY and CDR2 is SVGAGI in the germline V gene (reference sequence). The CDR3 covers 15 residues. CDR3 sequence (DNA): TGTGCCAGCAGTTACTCGACAGGGGACGGGGGGCCCCAGCATTTT. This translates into CASSYSTGDGGPQHF.